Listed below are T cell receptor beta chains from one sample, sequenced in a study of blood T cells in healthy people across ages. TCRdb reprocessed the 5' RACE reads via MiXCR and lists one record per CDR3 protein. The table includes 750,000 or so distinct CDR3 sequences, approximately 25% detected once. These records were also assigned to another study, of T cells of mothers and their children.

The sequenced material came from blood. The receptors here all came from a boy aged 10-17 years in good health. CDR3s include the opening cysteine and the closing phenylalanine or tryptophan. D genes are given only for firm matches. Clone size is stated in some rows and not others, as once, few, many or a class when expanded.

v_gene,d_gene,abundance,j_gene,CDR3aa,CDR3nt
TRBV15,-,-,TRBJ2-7,CATSRQGNYEQYF,TGTGCCACCAGCAGACAGGGGAACTACGAGCAGTACTTC
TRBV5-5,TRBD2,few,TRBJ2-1,CASSGQRGPTEQFF,TGTGCCAGCAGCGGGCAGCGGGGCCCGACGGAGCAGTTCTTC
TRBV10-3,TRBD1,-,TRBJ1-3,CAITTGGGNTIYF,TGTGCCATCACCACAGGGGGTGGAAACACCATATATTTT
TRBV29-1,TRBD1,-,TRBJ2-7,CSGGDRGYEQYF,TGCAGCGGGGGAGACAGGGGCTACGAGCAGTACTTC
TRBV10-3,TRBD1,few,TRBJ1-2,CAISGQGAGYTF,TGTGCCATCAGTGGACAGGGAGCTGGCTACACCTTC
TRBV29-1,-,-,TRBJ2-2,CSVPNQGNGELFF,TGCAGCGTACCAAACCAGGGAAACGGGGAGCTGTTTTTT
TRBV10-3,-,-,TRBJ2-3,CAISESRGVDTQYF,TGTGCCATCAGTGAGTCGAGAGGGGTGGATACGCAGTATTTT
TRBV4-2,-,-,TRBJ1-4,CASSQAWGGELFF,TGTGCCAGCAGCCAAGCCTGGGGGGGGGAACTGTTTTTT
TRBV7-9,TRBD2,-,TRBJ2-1,CASSHGLAGDANEQFF,TGTGCCAGCAGCCACGGGTTAGCGGGGGACGCAAATGAGCAGTTCTTC
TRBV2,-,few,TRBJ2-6,CASSEEATRYSGANVLTF,TGTGCCAGCAGTGAGGAGGCCACTCGATACTCTGGGGCCAACGTCCTGACTTTC
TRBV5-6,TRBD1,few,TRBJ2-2,CASSLVTGGLTTGELFF,TGTGCCAGCAGCTTGGTGACAGGGGGCCTTACCACCGGGGAGCTGTTTTTT
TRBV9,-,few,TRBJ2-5,CASSDPSAQETQYF,TGTGCCAGCAGCGACCCATCTGCCCAAGAGACCCAGTACTTC
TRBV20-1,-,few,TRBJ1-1,CSATTIQGNTEAFF,TGCAGTGCGACGACGATACAGGGAAACACTGAAGCTTTCTTT
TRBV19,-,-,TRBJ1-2,CASSIDSTNYGYTF,TGTGCCAGTAGTATCGACAGTACTAACTATGGCTACACCTTC
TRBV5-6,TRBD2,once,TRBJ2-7,CASSLRLAVLRHEQYF,TGTGCCAGCAGCCTTCGACTAGCGGTGCTCCGCCACGAGCAGTACTTC
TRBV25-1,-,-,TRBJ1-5,CASSEAGVGNQPQHF,TGTGCCAGCAGTGAAGCCGGGGTGGGCAATCAGCCCCAGCATTTT
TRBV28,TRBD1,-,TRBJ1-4,CVSGRDRGFF,TGCGTCAGCGGCCGAGACAGGGGGTTTTTT
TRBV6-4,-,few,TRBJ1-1,CASSEGVQGSEAFF,TGTGCCAGCAGTGAGGGGGTACAGGGCTCTGAAGCTTTCTTT
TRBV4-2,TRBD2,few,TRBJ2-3,CASSRGGGLAGTDTQYF,TGTGCCAGCAGCCGAGGGGGGGGACTAGCGGGGACAGATACGCAGTACTTT
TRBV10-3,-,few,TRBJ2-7,CAISEEVSYEQYF,TGTGCCATCAGTGAGGAGGTTTCCTACGAGCAGTACTTC
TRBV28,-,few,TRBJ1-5,CASSSPRGRYSNQPQHF,TGTGCCAGCAGTTCCCCCCGGGGACGGTATAGCAATCAGCCCCAGCATTTT
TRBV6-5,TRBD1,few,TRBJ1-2,CASSYSQGAPGYTF,TGTGCCAGCAGTTACTCACAGGGGGCGCCTGGCTACACCTTC
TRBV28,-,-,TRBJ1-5,CASRPGPGANQPQHF,TGTGCCAGCAGGCCTGGACCGGGAGCAAATCAGCCCCAGCATTTT
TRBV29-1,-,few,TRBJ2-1,CSVGPQLGYNEQFF,TGCAGCGTTGGGCCTCAGCTCGGGTACAATGAGCAGTTCTTC
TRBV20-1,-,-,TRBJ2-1,CSARLALKEQFF,TGCAGTGCTAGACTAGCTCTCAAGGAGCAGTTCTTC
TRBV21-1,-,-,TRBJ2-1,CASSKNKDPGQFF,TGTGCCAGCAGCAAGAATAAGGACCCCGGGCAGTTCTTC
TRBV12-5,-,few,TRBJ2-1,CASGDPHEQFF,TGTGCTAGTGGGGACCCCCATGAGCAGTTCTTC
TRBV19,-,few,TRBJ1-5,CASSNRFGNQPQHF,TGTGCCAGTTCCAACCGTTTTGGCAATCAGCCCCAGCATTTT
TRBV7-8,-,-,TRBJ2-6,CASSLEWFSGANVLTF,TGTGCCAGCAGCTTAGAGTGGTTCTCTGGGGCCAACGTCCTGACTTTC
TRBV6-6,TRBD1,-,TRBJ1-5,CASSRDGQGDQPQHF,TGTGCCAGCAGCCGAGATGGACAGGGAGACCAGCCCCAGCATTTT
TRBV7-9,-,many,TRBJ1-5,CASSLGLNQPQHF,TGTGCTAGCAGCTTAGGTCTGAATCAGCCCCAGCATTTT
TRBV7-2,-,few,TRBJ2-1,CASSREGRNEQFF,TGTGCCAGCAGCCGAGAGGGCCGGAATGAGCAGTTCTTC
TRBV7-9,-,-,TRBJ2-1,CASSPTPDEQFF,TGTGCCAGCAGCCCGACGCCCGATGAGCAGTTCTTC
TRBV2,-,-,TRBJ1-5,CASSGAGADSNQPQHF,TGTGCCAGCAGTGGAGCTGGGGCAGATAGCAATCAGCCCCAGCATTTT
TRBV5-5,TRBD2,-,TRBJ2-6,CASSLVASSGYASGANVLTF,TGTGCCAGCAGCTTGGTTGCCAGTAGCGGGTATGCCTCTGGGGCCAACGTCCTGACTTTC
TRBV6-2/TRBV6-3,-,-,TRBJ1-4,CASSLEAVNEKLFF,TGTGCCAGCAGTCTAGAGGCAGTTAATGAAAAACTGTTTTTT
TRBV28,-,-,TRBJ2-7,CASSFAGNSYEQYF,TGTGCCAGCAGTTTTGCAGGTAACTCCTACGAGCAGTACTTC
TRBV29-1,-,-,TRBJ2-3,CSVVGAAHTDTQYF,TGCAGCGTTGTCGGAGCAGCTCACACAGATACGCAGTATTTT
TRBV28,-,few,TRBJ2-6,CASSQQANVLTF,TGTGCCAGCAGCCAGCAGGCCAACGTCCTGACTTTC
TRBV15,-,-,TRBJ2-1,CATSRDYNEQFF,TGTGCCACCAGCAGAGACTACAATGAGCAGTTCTTC
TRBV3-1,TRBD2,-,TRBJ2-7,CASSRPAGGLYEQYF,TGTGCCAGCAGCCGACCCGCGGGGGGGCTGTACGAGCAGTACTTC
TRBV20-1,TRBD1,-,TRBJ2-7,CSAREGQGFYEQYF,TGCAGTGCTAGAGAGGGACAGGGGTTTTACGAGCAGTACTTC
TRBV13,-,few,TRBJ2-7,CASSPSGEYEQYF,TGTGCCAGCAGCCCGTCGGGGGAGTACGAGCAGTACTTC
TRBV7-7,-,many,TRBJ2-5,CASSLRVRETQYF,TGTGCTAGCAGCTTACGGGTGCGAGAGACCCAGTACTTC
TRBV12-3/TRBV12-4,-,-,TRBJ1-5,CASSWGMVGNQPQHF,TGTGCCAGCAGTTGGGGGATGGTCGGCAATCAGCCCCAGCATTTT
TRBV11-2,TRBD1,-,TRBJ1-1,CASSPGQAYTEAFF,TGTGCCAGCAGCCCCGGACAGGCGTACACTGAAGCTTTCTTT
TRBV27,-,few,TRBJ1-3,CASSRTLSGNTIYF,TGTGCCAGCAGTCGCACACTATCTGGAAACACCATATATTTT
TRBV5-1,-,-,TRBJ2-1,CASSWIATRGNHEQFF,TGCGCCAGCAGCTGGATTGCGACTAGGGGTAACCATGAGCAGTTCTTC
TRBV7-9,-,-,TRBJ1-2,CASSLSVPNYGYTF,TGTGCCAGCAGCTTAAGCGTACCTAACTATGGCTACACCTTC
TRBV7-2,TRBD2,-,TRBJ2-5,CASTPWAGEETQYF,TGTGCCAGCACCCCCTGGGCGGGGGAAGAGACCCAGTACTTC
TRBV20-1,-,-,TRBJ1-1,CSASNHRVNTEAFF,TGCAGTGCTTCCAACCATCGGGTGAACACTGAAGCTTTCTTT
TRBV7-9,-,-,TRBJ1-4,CASSFPGHGYYEKLFF,TGTGCCAGCAGCTTTCCGGGACACGGATATTATGAAAAACTGTTTTTT
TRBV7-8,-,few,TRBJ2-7,CASSKGTDPGPSEQYF,TGTGCCAGCAGCAAGGGGACGGACCCAGGACCTTCCGAGCAGTACTTC
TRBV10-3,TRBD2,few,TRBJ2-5,CACSGTEETQYF,TGTGCCTGCAGCGGGACGGAGGAGACCCAGTACTTC
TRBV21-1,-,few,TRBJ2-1,CASSKNTAGTGIYNEQFF,TGTGCCAGCAGCAAGAATACCGCCGGGACAGGGATCTACAATGAGCAGTTCTTC